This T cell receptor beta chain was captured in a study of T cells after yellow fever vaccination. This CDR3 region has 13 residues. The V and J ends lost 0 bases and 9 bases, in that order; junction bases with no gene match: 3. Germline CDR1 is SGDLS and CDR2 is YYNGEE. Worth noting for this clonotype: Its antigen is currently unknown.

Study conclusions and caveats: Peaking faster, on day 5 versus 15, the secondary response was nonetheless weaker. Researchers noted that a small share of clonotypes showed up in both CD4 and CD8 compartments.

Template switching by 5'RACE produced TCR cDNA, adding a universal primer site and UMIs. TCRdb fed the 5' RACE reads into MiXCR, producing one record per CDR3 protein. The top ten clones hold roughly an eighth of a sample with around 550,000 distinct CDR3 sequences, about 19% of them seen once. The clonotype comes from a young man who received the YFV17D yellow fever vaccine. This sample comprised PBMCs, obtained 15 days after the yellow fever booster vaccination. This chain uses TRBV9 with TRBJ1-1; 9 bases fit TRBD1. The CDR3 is CASSVAYRGQAFF. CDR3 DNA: TGTGCCAGCAGCGTAGCCTACAGGGGGCAAGCTTTCTTT.